This passage covers 19 T cell receptor beta chains from one sample sequenced in a study of OX40 agonist ivuxolimab in advanced cancers. The table came from immunoSEQ multiplex PCR; TCRdb's copy has only in-frame clones and leaves some out. This repertoire shows 70,000 to 95,000 clones, about 80% found once; its top ten account for 1.5% to 2%. The sequenced sample was CD4+ or CD8+ T cells sorted from blood, obtained in a trial of the OX40 agonist ivuxolimab. All receptors derive from an adult with an advanced solid tumor such as melanoma, head and neck, liver or kidney cancer.

The J gene is TRBJ2-7, the V gene TRBV29-1; D may correspond to TRBD1 or TRBD2 (7 bases each). CDR3 length: 13 residues. V lost 7 bases and J 6 bases, leaving 19 bases between the germline ends. CDR1 is SQVTM, CDR2 ANQGSEA, per germline. The CDR3 DNA reads TGCAGCGCTAACAGGGGAGGGGCGGGCGAGCAGTACTTC. Translated: CSANRGGAGEQYF.

CDR3 nucleotide sequence: TGTGCCAGCAGTGACGCAGCGGGGGGGCTAGAGACCCAGTACTTC. Protein sequence: CASSDAAGGLETQYF. V is TRBV2 and J is TRBJ2-5; TRBD2 matches 10 bases. Germline V gene sequence: CDR1 SNHLY, CDR2 FYNNEI. Losses at the gene ends were 3 bases for V and 4 bases for J; bases not matched to a gene: 5. The CDR3 length is 15 residues.

This clone was observed a single time. The J gene is TRBJ1-2, the V gene TRBV28; weak D call: TRBD1 (5 bases). With 6 bases removed from V and 4 bases from J, the gap between germline ends came to 15 bases. CDR3 size: 14 residues. Germline CDR1 is MDHEN and CDR2 is SYDVKM. The CDR3 DNA sequence: TGTGCCAGCAGACCCGGGACGGTCGGCTATGGCTACACCTTC. It specifies CASRPGTVGYGYTF.

This clone was found a few times. The chain is built from TRBV9 and TRBJ2-1; a weak D match, TRBD2 (6 bases). The V end lost 4 bases, the J end lost 3 bases, and 14 bases lay between the germline ends. This CDR3 spans 15 amino acids. CDR1 is SGDLS, CDR2 YYNGEE, per germline. CDR3 sequence: CASSPSPGDYNEQFF. In nucleotides, the CDR3 is TGTGCCAGCAGCCCCAGCCCGGGGGACTACAATGAGCAGTTCTTC.

The genes are TRBV29-1 and TRBJ2-1, with D possibly matching TRBD2 (5 bases). Germline V gene data show CDR1 as SQVTM and CDR2 as ANQGSEA. With 4 bases removed from V and 12 bases from J, the gap between germline ends came to 16 bases. The CDR3 totals 12 residues. CDR3 sequence reads: CSVVTDRDAQFF. The CDR3 coding sequence is TGCAGCGTTGTCACGGATCGGGATGCGCAGTTCTTC.

The gene calls are TRBV15 and TRBJ2-3; 7 bases map to TRBD2. This CDR3 has 16 amino acids. Germline trimming cut 1 base from V and 3 bases from J; bases unmatched to any gene: 7. The germline CDR1 and CDR2 sequences are LNHNV and YYDKDF (reference sequence). CDR3 in amino acids: CATSRAQRGTTDTQYF. CDR3 sequence (DNA): TGTGCCACCAGCAGAGCCCAGCGGGGAACGACAGATACGCAGTATTTT.

This chain links TRBV2 with TRBJ1-3, with no clear D. The CDR3 has 14 amino acids. V was pared by 5 bases and J by 0 bases, with 8 bases between. The germline V gene has CDR1 SNHLY and CDR2 FYNNEI. CDR3 region: CASSTTYSGNTIYF. The CDR3 coding sequence is TGTGCCAGCAGTACCACGTACTCTGGAAACACCATATATTTT.

The genes are TRBV6-1 and TRBJ1-2; TRBD1 is a possible D gene (5 bases). V lost 3 bases to trimming and J lost 3 bases, with 17 bases between them. In germline, CDR1 is MNHNS, CDR2 SASEGT. The CDR3 covers 16 residues. The CDR3, as DNA: TGTGCCAGCAGTGACCCCGACCCTCGGGGGGACTATGGCTACACCTTC. Amino acid sequence: CASSDPDPRGDYGYTF.

This chain joins TRBV19 and TRBJ1-1; weak D call: TRBD1 (5 bases). The V gene lost 4 bases and the J gene lost 5 bases, with 14 bases spanning the gap. This CDR3 is 14 amino acids long. Germline-derived CDR1 and CDR2 are LNHDA and SQIVND (reference sequence). The CDR3 coding sequence is TGTGCCAGTAGTACCGGGACGGGGGGGACTGAAGCTTTCTTT. Its protein is CASSTGTGGTEAFF.

V is TRBV28 and J is TRBJ2-3; D perhaps matches TRBD2 (5 bases). The CDR3 runs 13 residues. Germline values: CDR1 MDHEN, CDR2 SYDVKM. Trimming removed 3 bases from V and 6 bases from J, with 10 bases in between. The CDR3 coding sequence is TGTGCCAGCAGTTTCGGGGATGAGGATACGCAGTATTTT. This encodes CASSFGDEDTQYF.

The V and J genes are TRBV5-1 and TRBJ2-7; D is unclear. The CDR3 has 12 amino acids. The V end lost 0 bases, the J end lost 6 bases, and 7 bases lay between the germline ends. From germline, CDR1 is SGHRS and CDR2 YFSETQ. The CDR3 protein is CASSLASSEQYF. The CDR3 bases are TGCGCCAGCAGCTTGGCGAGCTCCGAGCAGTACTTC.

This clone was found once. One junction end disagrees with the germline gene, perhaps due to a read error. The rearrangement links TRBV7-7 to TRBJ2-3; D perhaps matches TRBD1 (5 bases). Germline V gives CDR1 SSHAT, CDR2 FNYEAQ (reference sequence). CDR3 length: 14 residues. This CDR3 reads CASSSDKSTDTQYF. CDR3 in DNA: TGTGCTAGCAGCTCGGACAAGAGCACAGATACGCAGTATTTT.

The CDR3 DNA sequence: TGTGCCAGCAGCAAAACAGGGAAGGAAGGCTACACCTTC. Translation gives CASSKTGKEGYTF. The chain couples TRBV5-4 to TRBJ1-2, with a possible D match to TRBD1 (6 bases). Germline CDR1 and CDR2: SGHNT and YYREEE (reference sequence). Trimming shortened V by 4 bases and J by 8 bases, and 15 bases separated the two germline ends. The CDR3 is 13 residues long.

J is TRBJ2-3 and V is TRBV11-2, with D unclear. The V gene's germline CDR1 is SGHAT and CDR2 FQNNGV. Trimming shortened V by 0 bases and J by 3 bases, and 10 bases separated the two germline ends. The CDR3 covers 15 residues. This CDR3 reads CASSLDPRSTDTQYF. The CDR3 DNA reads as TGTGCCAGCAGCTTAGATCCAAGGTCGACAGATACGCAGTATTTT.

The chain combines TRBV7-3 with TRBJ2-2; no firm D call. CDR1 and CDR2 (germline): SGHTA, FQGTGA. The CDR3 contains 12 residues. V lost 4 bases and J lost 0, with 0 bases in between. As DNA, the CDR3 is TGTGCCAGCAGCTCGAACACCGGGGAGCTGTTTTTT. It codes for CASSSNTGELFF.

The gene calls are TRBV30 and TRBJ2-7; D not resolved. The CDR3 totals 13 residues. Germline CDR1 GTSNPN, CDR2 SVGIG (reference sequence). V lost 4 bases to trimming and J lost 1 base, with 11 bases between them. For the CDR3, the DNA is TGTGCCTGGAAACAGAGGAGTTCCTACGAGCAGTACTTC. It is translated as CAWKQRSSYEQYF. The full variable domain, completed using reference TRBV30 and TRBJ2-7, is SQTIHQWPATLVQPVGSPLSLECTVEGTSNPNLYWYRQAAGRGLQLLFYSVGIGQISSEVPQNLSASRPQDRQFILSSKKLLLSDSGFYLCAWKQRSSYEQYFGPGTRLTVT.

The gene calls are TRBV30 and TRBJ2-3, with 9 bases matching TRBD1. This CDR3 has 14 residues. The V segment lost 5 bases and the J segment 2 bases; nucleotides outside the gene matches: 5. Germline V lookup: CDR1 GTSNPN, CDR2 SVGIG (reference sequence). The CDR3 sequence is CAWGDRGTTDTQYF. As DNA, the CDR3 is TGTGCCTGGGGTGACAGGGGGACCACAGATACGCAGTATTTT.

V usage is TRBV5-6 and J usage is TRBJ2-3; D is unclear. V was cut by 1 base and J by 1 base, with 13 bases left in between. The CDR3 loop spans 16 amino acids. Germline values: CDR1 SGHDT, CDR2 YYEEEE. For the CDR3, the DNA is TGTGCCAGCAGCTTGTTACAGCTTGGCCGCACAGATACGCAGTATTTT. This sequence encodes CASSLLQLGRTDTQYF.

CDR3 sequence (DNA): TGTGCCAGCAGTTACGGGGGACGAGGAAATTCACCCCTCCACTTT. Translated, it gives CASSYGGRGNSPLHF. The chain is built from TRBV6-5 and TRBJ1-6, with D perhaps matching TRBD1 (5 bases). CDR3 length equals 15 residues. With 2 bases removed from V and 7 bases from J, the gap between germline ends came to 12 bases. Germline assignment: CDR1 MNHEY and CDR2 SVGAGI.